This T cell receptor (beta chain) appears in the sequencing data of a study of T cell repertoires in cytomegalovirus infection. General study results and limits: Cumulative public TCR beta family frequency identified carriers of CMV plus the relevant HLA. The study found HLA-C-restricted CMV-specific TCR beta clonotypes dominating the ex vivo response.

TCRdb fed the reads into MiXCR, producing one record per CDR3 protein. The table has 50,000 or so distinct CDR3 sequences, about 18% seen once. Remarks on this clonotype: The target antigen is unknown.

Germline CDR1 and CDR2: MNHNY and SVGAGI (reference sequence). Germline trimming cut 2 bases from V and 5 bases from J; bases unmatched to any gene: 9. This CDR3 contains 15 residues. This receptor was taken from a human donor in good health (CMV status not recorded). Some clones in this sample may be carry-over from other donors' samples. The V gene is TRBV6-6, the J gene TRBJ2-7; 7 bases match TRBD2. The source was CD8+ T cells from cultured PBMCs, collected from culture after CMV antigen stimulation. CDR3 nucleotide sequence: TGTGCCAGCAGTTACAGGGAGGGGCCCCGCCACGAGCAGTACTTC. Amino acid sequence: CASSYREGPRHEQYF.